This TCR beta chain originates from a study of CD8 T cells in ankylosing spondylitis. Looked up from germline, CDR1 is DFQATT and CDR2 is SNEGSKA (reference sequence). Trimming removed 5 bases from V and 2 bases from J, with 10 bases in between. CDR3 length: 13 amino acids. This clonotype was seen repeatedly, ten times or more. 5'-RACE, quantitative and with molecular barcodes, yielded the TCR beta libraries. TCRdb re-analysed the 5' RACE reads in MiXCR, keeping a single row per CDR3 protein. The sample records around 150,000 distinct CDR3 sequences, roughly 44% being singletons. The specimen sequenced was synovial fluid, either unsorted or a sorted T cell fraction (not recorded which). The chain joins TRBV20-1 to TRBJ2-1; no firm D call. The source of this sequence is a male donor with ankylosing spondylitis. Written as DNA, the CDR3 is TGCAGTGCTTCAGAGGATCCCTACAATGAGCAGTTCTTC. Its translation: CSASEDPYNEQFF.